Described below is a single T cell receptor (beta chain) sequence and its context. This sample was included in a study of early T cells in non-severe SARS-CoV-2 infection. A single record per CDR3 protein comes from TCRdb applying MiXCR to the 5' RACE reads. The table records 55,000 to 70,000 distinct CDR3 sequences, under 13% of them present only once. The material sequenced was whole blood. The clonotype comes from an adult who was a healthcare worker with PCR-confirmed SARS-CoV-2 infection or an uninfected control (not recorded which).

CDR3 nucleotide sequence: TGTGCCAGTAGGCCTGGACTCCCCGGGGGGAACACTGAAGCTTTCTTT. It encodes CASRPGLPGGNTEAFF. The genes are TRBV19 and TRBJ1-1; the D gene is possibly TRBD1 (5 bases). The V end was cut by 6 bases, the J end by 1 base, with 18 bases between. Per the germline V gene, CDR1 is LNHDA and CDR2 is SQIVND (reference sequence). The CDR3 extends over 16 amino acids.